This TCR beta chain was captured by sequencing in a study of CD8 T cells in Susac syndrome. When the RNA was reverse transcribed, random hexamers were used with an input of about 0.45 to 1 ug. Using its own MiXCR run on the immunoSEQ multiplex PCR reads, TCRdb lists one record per CDR3 protein. This table holds under 250,000 distinct CDR3 sequences, around 93% found once. The length of the CDR3 is 12 residues. The ends were cut back, 10 bases at V and 0 bases at J, with 10 bases in the middle. From germline, CDR1 is SEHNR and CDR2 FQNEAQ (reference sequence). The specimen was CD4+ T cells from PBMCs. The origin of this receptor is a human donor with multiple sclerosis. This chain joins TRBV7-9 and TRBJ2-7, with D tentatively TRBD2 (6 bases). CDR3 nucleotide sequence: TGTGCCATCACGGGACTCTCCTACGAGCAGTACTTC. Protein: CAITGLSYEQYF.